This TCR beta chain is from a study of blood T cell repertoires in COVID-19. Per the germline V gene, CDR1 is SGHVS and CDR2 is FNYEAQ. V lost 1 base and J lost 10, with 17 bases in between. The CDR3 totals 15 residues. TCRdb's copy holds only in-frame clones and misses some; the assay was immunoSEQ multiplex PCR. The sample contains 290,000 or so clones, roughly 86% of which appear only once. Sequencing was done on a sample of PBMCs or T cells enriched from blood (not recorded which). The receptor was derived from a woman in her late teens or twenties who had recovered from COVID-19. The chain joins TRBV7-6 to TRBJ2-1; D is perhaps TRBD1 (5 bases). CDR3 in amino acids: CASSLVNGGRVEQFF. CDR3 nucleotides: TGTGCCAGCAGCTTAGTCAACGGCGGCAGGGTAGAGCAGTTCTTC.